This T cell receptor (beta chain) came from a study of blood T cell repertoires in COVID-19. Measured with immunoSEQ multiplex PCR; TCRdb has only the in-frame clones, and not every one. The sample shows approximately 190,000 clones, 84% of them seen only once. Per the germline V gene, CDR1 is LNHDA and CDR2 is SQIVND (reference sequence). Trimming removed 6 bases at V and 4 bases at J, with 18 bases between. The CDR3 runs to 15 residues. This TCR derives from a woman in her 70s with active or convalescent COVID-19. Material for sequencing was peripheral blood. The rearrangement uses TRBV19 and TRBJ1-2; a weak D match, TRBD1 (5 bases). The CDR3 region has the DNA TGTGCCAGTAGCGCTCAAGGGGCCAGCTTCTATGGCTACACCTTC. It specifies CASSAQGASFYGYTF.